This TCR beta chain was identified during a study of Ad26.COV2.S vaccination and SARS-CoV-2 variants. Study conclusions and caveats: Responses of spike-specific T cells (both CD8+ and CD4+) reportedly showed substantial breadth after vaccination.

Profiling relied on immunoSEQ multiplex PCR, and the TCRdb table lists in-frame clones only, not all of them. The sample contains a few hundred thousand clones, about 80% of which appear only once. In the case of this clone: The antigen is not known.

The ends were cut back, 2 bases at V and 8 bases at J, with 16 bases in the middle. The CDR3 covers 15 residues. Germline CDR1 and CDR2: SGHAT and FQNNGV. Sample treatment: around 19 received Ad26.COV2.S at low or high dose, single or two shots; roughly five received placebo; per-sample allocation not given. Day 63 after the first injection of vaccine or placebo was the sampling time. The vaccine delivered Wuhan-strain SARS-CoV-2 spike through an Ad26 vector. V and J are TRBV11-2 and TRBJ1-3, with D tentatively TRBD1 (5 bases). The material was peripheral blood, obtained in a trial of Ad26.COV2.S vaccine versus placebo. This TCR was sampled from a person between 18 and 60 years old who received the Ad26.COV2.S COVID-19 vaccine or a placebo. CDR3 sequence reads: CASSLIGTRWDTIYF. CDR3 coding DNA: TGTGCCAGCAGCTTAATAGGGACTAGGTGGGACACCATATATTTT. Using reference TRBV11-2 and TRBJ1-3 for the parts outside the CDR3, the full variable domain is EAGVAQSPRYKIIEKRQSVAFWCNPISGHATLYWYQQILGQGPKLLIQFQNNGVVDDSQLPKDRFSAERLKGVDSTLKIQPAKLEDSAVYLCASSLIGTRWDTIYFGEGSWLTVV.